The 20 T cell receptor beta chains presented below share a single source sample, sequenced in a study of blood T cell repertoires in COVID-19. Only in-frame clones appear in the TCRdb table, and some are missing; sequencing was by immunoSEQ multiplex PCR. Seen here are about 250,000 clones, roughly 89% observed once, and the top ten hold more than 0.75%. Specimen: peripheral blood. The origin of the receptors is a man aged 30 to 45 with acute or convalescent COVID-19.

J is TRBJ1-1 and V is TRBV5-5; 7 bases map to TRBD1. The ends lost 2 bases at V and 3 bases at J; junction bases unmatched: 7. CDR3 size: 15 residues. Per germline, CDR1 SGHKS and CDR2 YYEKEE (reference sequence). The CDR3 DNA reads TGTGCCAGCAGCTTAACCGGGACAGCGTACACTGAAGCTTTCTTT. Residues: CASSLTGTAYTEAFF.

The V call is TRBV6-5, the J call TRBJ2-3; 8 bases map to TRBD1. V was clipped by 6 bases and J by 7 bases; unmatched bases: 9. CDR3 size: 14 residues. CDR1 MNHEY and CDR2 SVGAGI come from the germline V gene. The CDR3 sequence is CASRDRGQQNTQYF. CDR3 bases: TGTGCCAGCAGAGACAGGGGTCAACAGAATACGCAGTATTTT.

The J gene is TRBJ1-2, the V gene TRBV3-1 (or the pseudogene TRBV3-2); D is undetermined. CDR1 LGHDT and CDR2 YNNKEL come from the germline V gene (reference sequence). Trimming left V 0 bases short and J 7 bases short, with 18 bases between. The CDR3 is made up of 16 amino acids. CDR3 in amino acids: CASSQDRTGTQSGYTF. CDR3 sequence (DNA): TGTGCCAGCAGCCAAGATCGGACGGGAACACAAAGTGGCTACACCTTC.

The chain links TRBV5-1 to TRBJ1-1; 7 bases agree with TRBD1. V was clipped by 0 bases and J by 6 bases; unmatched bases: 14. Germline V gene lookup returns CDR1 SGHRS and CDR2 YFSETQ. This CDR3 contains 17 residues. The CDR3 sequence: CASSLGNRVRGSAEAFF. In nucleotides, the CDR3 is TGCGCCAGCAGCTTGGGGAACAGGGTCAGGGGGTCAGCTGAAGCTTTCTTT.

The chain couples TRBV25-1 to TRBJ2-1; 12 bases line up with TRBD2. Per the germline V gene, CDR1 is MGHDK and CDR2 is SYGVNS. Germline trimming cut 6 bases from V and 8 bases from J; bases unmatched to any gene: 8. The CDR3 is 15 amino acids. The CDR3 loop is CASSPLAGGPDEQFF. In nucleotides, the CDR3 is TGTGCCAGCAGCCCCCTAGCGGGAGGGCCGGATGAGCAGTTCTTC.

This clone was counted a single time. V is TRBV4-1 and J is TRBJ1-4, with a weak D call TRBD1 (6 bases). This CDR3 is built from 17 residues. Trimming removed 3 bases at V and 8 bases at J, with 22 bases between. CDR1 and CDR2 (germline): MGHRA, YSYEKL. The CDR3 nucleotides read TGCGCCAGCAGCCACTTAGGGGGGGACCTGACGGAAGAAAAACTGTTTTTT. It codes for CASSHLGGDLTEEKLFF.

A note on this clone: The junction and the germline gene differ at one end; a read error may be behind it. This chain links TRBV5-8 with TRBJ1-6, with unresolved D. In germline, CDR1 is SGHTS, CDR2 YDEGEE. The CDR3 consists of 15 residues. CDR3 loop: CASSLVRRIDSPLHF. The CDR3, as DNA: TGTGCCAGCAGTTTGGTTAGGAGGATAGATTCACCCCTCCACTTT.

The J gene is TRBJ2-2, the V gene TRBV4-2; tentative D call: TRBD1 (6 bases). Trimming cost V 4 bases and J 3 bases, with 12 bases left between them. Germline-derived CDR1 and CDR2 are LGHNA and YNFKEQ. This CDR3 has 15 residues. The CDR3 region is CASSPGHPDTGELFF. In DNA, the CDR3 is TGTGCCAGCAGCCCGGGACACCCGGACACCGGGGAGCTGTTTTTT.

The chain is built from TRBV7-8 and TRBJ1-5; D not resolved. The CDR3 runs 15 residues. CDR1 is SGHVS, CDR2 FQNEAQ, per germline. V was shortened by 0 bases and J by 7 bases, with 13 bases between the two germline ends. CDR3 in amino acids: CASSLAVEGWQPQHF. In DNA, the CDR3 is TGTGCCAGCAGCTTAGCGGTTGAGGGCTGGCAGCCCCAGCATTTT.

This chain's CDR3 is CASSKSGGANTIYF. Here the CDR3 DNA reads TGTGCCAGCAGTAAATCGGGGGGCGCAAACACCATATATTTT. This chain joins TRBV25-1 and TRBJ1-3, with D possibly matching TRBD1 (6 bases). The CDR3 spans 14 residues. CDR1 and CDR2 from the germline V gene are MGHDK and SYGVNS. Between the trimmed V and J ends, which lost 5 bases and 6 bases, there was a span of 14 bases.

The chain is built from TRBV7-3 and TRBJ1-1; perhaps TRBD1 as D (5 bases). V dropped 5 bases and J dropped 9 bases, with 13 bases sitting between them. Germline CDR1 is SGHTA and CDR2 is FQGTGA. The length of the CDR3 is 12 residues. The CDR3 DNA is TGTGCCAGCAGCCTCGCCGGGGGGAAAGCTTTCTTT. This sequence encodes CASSLAGGKAFF.

The genes are TRBV9 and TRBJ2-5; 7 bases align to TRBD1. With V trimmed by 0 bases and J by 4 bases, 3 bases remained unmatched. The CDR3 covers 14 residues. The germline CDR1 and CDR2 sequences are SGDLS and YYNGEE. The CDR3 sequence: CASSVDPGGETQYF. For the CDR3, the DNA is TGTGCCAGCAGCGTAGATCCAGGGGGAGAGACCCAGTACTTC. Full variable domain (outside the CDR3, taken from reference TRBV9 and TRBJ2-5): DSGVTQTPKHLITATGQRVTLRCSPRSGDLSVYWYQQSLDQGLQFLIQYYNGEERAKGNILERFSAQQFPDLHSELNLSSLELGDSALYFCASSVDPGGETQYFGPGTRLLVL.

CDR3 in amino acids: CASSLDRTAGTYGYTF. The CDR3 nucleotides are TGTGCCAGCAGTTTAGACAGGACAGCTGGAACTTATGGCTACACCTTC. The genes are TRBV6-5 and TRBJ1-2, with TRBD1 as a possible D gene (6 bases). Germline V CDR1 and CDR2: MNHEY, SVGAGI. The CDR3 covers 16 residues. V was pared by 4 bases and J by 5 bases, with 20 bases between.

The V call is TRBV15, the J call TRBJ1-6; D is unresolved. V was trimmed by 0 bases and J by 8 bases, leaving 11 bases between them. This CDR3 contains 15 residues. CDR1 and CDR2 (germline): LNHNV, YYDKDF (reference sequence). This chain's CDR3 is CATSRDAAPYSPLHF. The CDR3, as DNA: TGTGCCACCAGCAGAGATGCGGCTCCCTATTCACCCCTCCACTTT. The variable domain in full, with the rest retrieved from reference TRBV15 and TRBJ1-6, is DAMVIQNPRYQVTQFGKPVTLSCSQTLNHNVMYWYQQKSSQAPKLLFHYYDKDFNNEADTPDNFQSRRPNTSFCFLDIRSPGLGDTAMYLCATSRDAAPYSPLHFGNGTRLTVT.

This chain uses TRBV30 with TRBJ1-5, with 8 bases aligning to TRBD1. The germline CDR1 and CDR2 sequences are GTSNPN and SVGIG (reference sequence). The CDR3 spans 14 residues. V shed 2 bases and J 7 bases; nucleotides not matched to a gene: 7. DNA for the CDR3: TGTGCCTGGAGTCCCGGACAGGGACGGCAGCCCCAGCATTTT. This codes for CAWSPGQGRQPQHF. Looking up the rest from reference TRBV30 and TRBJ1-5 gives the full variable domain: SQTIHQWPATLVQPVGSPLSLECTVEGTSNPNLYWYRQAAGRGLQLLFYSVGIGQISSEVPQNLSASRPQDRQFILSSKKLLLSDSGFYLCAWSPGQGRQPQHFGDGTRLSIL.

The chain combines TRBV7-2 with TRBJ2-5; D might be TRBD1 (6 bases). The V end was cut by 1 base, the J end by 5 bases, with 11 bases between. The CDR3 runs 14 residues. Germline lookup yields CDR1 SGHTA and CDR2 FQGNSA. CDR3: CASSLVQGSETQYF. The CDR3 coding sequence is TGTGCCAGCAGCTTAGTTCAGGGGTCGGAGACCCAGTACTTC.

The J gene is TRBJ2-3, the V gene TRBV19, with 15 bases lining up with TRBD2. This CDR3 region has 15 residues. J lost 6 bases, V lost 7 bases, and 5 bases had no gene match. Germline V gene lookup returns CDR1 LNHDA and CDR2 SQIVND (reference sequence). The CDR3 here is CASTTGLAGGDTQYF. Written as DNA, the CDR3 is TGTGCCAGTACTACCGGACTAGCGGGGGGGGATACGCAGTATTTT.

The chain is built from TRBV3-1 (or the pseudogene TRBV3-2) and TRBJ2-7, with 7 nucleotides matching TRBD1. This CDR3 contains 16 residues. Germline V gene sequence: CDR1 LGHDT, CDR2 YNNKEL (reference sequence). The J segment lost 4 bases and the V segment lost 1 base, leaving 10 bases of the junction unmatched. The CDR3: CASSQGWTGTGYEQYF. The CDR3 region has the DNA TGTGCCAGCAGCCAAGGTTGGACAGGAACCGGGTACGAGCAGTACTTC.

The rearrangement uses TRBV7-8 and TRBJ2-5, with 7 bases that match TRBD2. The CDR3 totals 16 residues. Trimming cost V 0 bases and J 1 base; bases outside gene matches: 5. Germline V gene data show CDR1 as SGHVS and CDR2 as FQNEAQ. CDR3 sequence reads: CASSLAITSAQETQYF. The CDR3 region has the DNA TGTGCCAGCAGCTTAGCGATAACTAGCGCCCAAGAGACCCAGTACTTC.

The chain carries TRBV5-4 and TRBJ2-1; 8 bases agree with TRBD1. Germline V lookup: CDR1 SGHNT, CDR2 YYREEE (reference sequence). The CDR3 has 15 amino acids. V gave up 2 bases and J gave up 4 bases; unmatched junction bases: 5. The CDR3 nucleotides read TGTGCCAGCAGCTTTCCGGGACAGGTTTACAATGAGCAGTTCTTC. Translation gives CASSFPGQVYNEQFF.